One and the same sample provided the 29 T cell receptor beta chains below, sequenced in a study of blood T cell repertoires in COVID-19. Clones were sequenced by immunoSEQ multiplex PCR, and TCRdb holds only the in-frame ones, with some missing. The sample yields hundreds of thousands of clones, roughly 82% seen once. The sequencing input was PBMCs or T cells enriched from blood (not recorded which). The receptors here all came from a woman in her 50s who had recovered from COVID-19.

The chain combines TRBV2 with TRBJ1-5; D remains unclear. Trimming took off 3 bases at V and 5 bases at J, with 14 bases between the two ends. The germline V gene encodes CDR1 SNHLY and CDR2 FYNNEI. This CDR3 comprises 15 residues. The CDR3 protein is CASSDGRRVDQPQHF. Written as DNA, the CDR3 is TGTGCCAGCAGTGATGGCCGGAGGGTTGATCAGCCCCAGCATTTT.

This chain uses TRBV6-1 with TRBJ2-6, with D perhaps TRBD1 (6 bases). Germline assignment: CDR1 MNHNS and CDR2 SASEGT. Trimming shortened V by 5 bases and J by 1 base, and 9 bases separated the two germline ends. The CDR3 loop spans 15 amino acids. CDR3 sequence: CASSLGQSGANVLTF. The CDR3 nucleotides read TGTGCCAGCAGTTTAGGACAGTCTGGGGCCAACGTCCTGACTTTC.

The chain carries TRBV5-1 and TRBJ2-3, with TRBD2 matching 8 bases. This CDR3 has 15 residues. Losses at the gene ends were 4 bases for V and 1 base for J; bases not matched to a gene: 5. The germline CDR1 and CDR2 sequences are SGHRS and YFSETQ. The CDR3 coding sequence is TGCGCCAGCAGCCGGACTAGCCCAGGCACAGATACGCAGTATTTT. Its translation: CASSRTSPGTDTQYF.

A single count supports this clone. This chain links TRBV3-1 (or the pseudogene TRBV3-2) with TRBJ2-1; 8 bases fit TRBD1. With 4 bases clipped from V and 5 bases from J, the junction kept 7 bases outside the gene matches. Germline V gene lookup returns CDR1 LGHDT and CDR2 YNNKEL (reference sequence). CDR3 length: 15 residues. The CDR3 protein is CASSLQGGPNNEQFF. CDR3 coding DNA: TGTGCCAGCAGCCTACAGGGGGGACCGAACAATGAGCAGTTCTTC.

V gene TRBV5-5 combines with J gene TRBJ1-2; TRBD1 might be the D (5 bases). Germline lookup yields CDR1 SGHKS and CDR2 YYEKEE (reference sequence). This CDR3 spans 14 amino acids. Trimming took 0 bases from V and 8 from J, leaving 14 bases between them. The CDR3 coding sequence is TGTGCCAGCAGCTTGGACGTGGGGCTTAGCGGCTACACCTTC. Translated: CASSLDVGLSGYTF. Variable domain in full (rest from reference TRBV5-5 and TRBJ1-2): DAGVTQSPTHLIKTRGQQVTLRCSPISGHKSVSWYQQVLGQGPQFIFQYYEKEERGRGNFPDRFSARQFPNYSSELNVNALLLGDSALYLCASSLDVGLSGYTFGSGTRLTVV.

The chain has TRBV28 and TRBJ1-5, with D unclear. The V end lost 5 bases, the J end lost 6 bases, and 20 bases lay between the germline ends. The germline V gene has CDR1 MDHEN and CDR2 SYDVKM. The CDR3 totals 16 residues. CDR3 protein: CASSPWATSGPQPQHF. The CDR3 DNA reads TGTGCCAGCAGTCCGTGGGCCACCTCTGGCCCTCAGCCCCAGCATTTT.

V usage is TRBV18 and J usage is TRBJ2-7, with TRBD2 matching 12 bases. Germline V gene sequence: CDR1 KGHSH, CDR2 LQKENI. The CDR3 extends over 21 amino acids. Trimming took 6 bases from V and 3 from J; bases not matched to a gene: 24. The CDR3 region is CASSKQGGPGLAGQARYEQYF. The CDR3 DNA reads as TGTGCCAGCTCTAAACAGGGGGGACCGGGACTAGCGGGTCAGGCCCGCTACGAGCAGTACTTC.

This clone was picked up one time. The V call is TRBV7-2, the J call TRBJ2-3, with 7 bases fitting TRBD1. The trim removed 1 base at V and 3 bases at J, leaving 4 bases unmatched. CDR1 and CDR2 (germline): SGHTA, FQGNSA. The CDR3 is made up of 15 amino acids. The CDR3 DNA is TGTGCCAGCAGCTTAGTTGACAGGGCGACAGATACGCAGTATTTT. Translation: CASSLVDRATDTQYF.

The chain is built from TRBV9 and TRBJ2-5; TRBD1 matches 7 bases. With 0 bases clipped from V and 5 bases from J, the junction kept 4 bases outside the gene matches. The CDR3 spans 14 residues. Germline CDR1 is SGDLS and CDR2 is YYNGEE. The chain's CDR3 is CASSVATGVETQYF. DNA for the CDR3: TGTGCCAGCAGCGTAGCTACAGGGGTGGAGACCCAGTACTTC.

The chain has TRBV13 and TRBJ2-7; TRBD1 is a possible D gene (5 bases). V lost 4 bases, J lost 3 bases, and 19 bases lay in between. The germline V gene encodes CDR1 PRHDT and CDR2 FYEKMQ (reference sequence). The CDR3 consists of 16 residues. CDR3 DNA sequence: TGTGCCAGCAGCTCCTTCGCGGATAGGGGATACTACGAGCAGTACTTC. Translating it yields CASSSFADRGYYEQYF.

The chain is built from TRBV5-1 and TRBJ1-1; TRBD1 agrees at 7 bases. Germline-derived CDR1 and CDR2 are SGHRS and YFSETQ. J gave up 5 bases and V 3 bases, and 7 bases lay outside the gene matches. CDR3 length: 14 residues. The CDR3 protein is CASSSVQGGTEAFF. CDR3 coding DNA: TGCGCCAGCAGCTCGGTCCAGGGGGGTACTGAAGCTTTCTTT.

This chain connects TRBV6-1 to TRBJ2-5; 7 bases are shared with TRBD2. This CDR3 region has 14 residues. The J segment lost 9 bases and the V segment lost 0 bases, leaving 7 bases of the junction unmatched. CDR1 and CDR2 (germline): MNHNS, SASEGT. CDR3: CASSEAPRSGAQYF. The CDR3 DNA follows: TGTGCCAGCAGTGAAGCCCCCCGGAGCGGGGCCCAGTACTTC.

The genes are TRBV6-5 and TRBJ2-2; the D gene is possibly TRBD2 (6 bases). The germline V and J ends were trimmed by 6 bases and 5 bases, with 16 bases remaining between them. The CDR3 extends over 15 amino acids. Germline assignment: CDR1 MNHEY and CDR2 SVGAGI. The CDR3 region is CASRGRGVGTGELFF. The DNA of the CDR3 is TGTGCCAGCAGGGGGCGGGGTGTTGGTACCGGGGAGCTGTTTTTT.

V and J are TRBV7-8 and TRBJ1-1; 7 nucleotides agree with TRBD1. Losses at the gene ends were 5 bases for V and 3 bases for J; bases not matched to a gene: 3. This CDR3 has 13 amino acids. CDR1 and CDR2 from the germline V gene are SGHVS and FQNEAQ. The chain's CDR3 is CASSEDRDTEAFF. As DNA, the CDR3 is TGTGCCAGCAGCGAAGACAGGGACACTGAAGCTTTCTTT.

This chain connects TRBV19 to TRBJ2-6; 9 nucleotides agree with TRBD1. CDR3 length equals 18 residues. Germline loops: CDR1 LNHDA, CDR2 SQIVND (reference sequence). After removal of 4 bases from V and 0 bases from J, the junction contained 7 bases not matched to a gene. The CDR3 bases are TGTGCCAGTAGTACCGGACAGGGGTCCTACTCTGGGGCCAACGTCCTGACTTTC. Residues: CASSTGQGSYSGANVLTF.

The CDR3 nucleotides are TGTGCCAGCAGCCCTAGAACCGGGACAGCTAATTCACCCCTCCACTTT. Translation gives CASSPRTGTANSPLHF. The rearrangement links TRBV14 to TRBJ1-6; 7 bases are a match to TRBD1. The V gene's germline CDR1 is SGHDN and CDR2 FVKESK. After removal of 4 bases from V and 6 bases from J, the junction contained 9 bases not matched to a gene. The CDR3 extends over 16 amino acids.

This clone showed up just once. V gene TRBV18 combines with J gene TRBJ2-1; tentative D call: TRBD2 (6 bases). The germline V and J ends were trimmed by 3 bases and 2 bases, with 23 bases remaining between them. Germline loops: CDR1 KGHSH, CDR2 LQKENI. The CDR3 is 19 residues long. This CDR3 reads CASSPSIAAPSQTYNEQFF. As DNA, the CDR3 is TGTGCCAGCTCACCGTCGATAGCGGCGCCAAGCCAGACCTACAATGAGCAGTTCTTC.

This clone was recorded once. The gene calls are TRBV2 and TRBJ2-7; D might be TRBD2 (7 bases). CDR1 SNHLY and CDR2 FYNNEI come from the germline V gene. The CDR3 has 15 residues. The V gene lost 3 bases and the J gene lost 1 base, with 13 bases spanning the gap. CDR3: CASSETGGPSYEQYF. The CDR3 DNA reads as TGTGCCAGCAGTGAGACGGGGGGCCCTTCCTACGAGCAGTACTTC.

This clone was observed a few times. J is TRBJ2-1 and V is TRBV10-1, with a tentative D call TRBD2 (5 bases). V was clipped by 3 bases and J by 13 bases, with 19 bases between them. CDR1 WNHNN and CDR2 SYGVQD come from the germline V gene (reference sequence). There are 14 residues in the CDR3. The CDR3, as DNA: TGCGCCAGCAGTGAAAATCCTACGGGGTCTGGACAGTTCTTC. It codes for CASSENPTGSGQFF.

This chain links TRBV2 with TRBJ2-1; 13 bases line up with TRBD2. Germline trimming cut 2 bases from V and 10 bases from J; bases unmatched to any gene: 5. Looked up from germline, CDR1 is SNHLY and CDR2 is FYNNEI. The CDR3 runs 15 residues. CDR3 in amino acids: CASSERGLAGVEQFF. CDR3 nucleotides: TGTGCCAGCAGTGAACGAGGACTAGCGGGGGTGGAGCAGTTCTTC.

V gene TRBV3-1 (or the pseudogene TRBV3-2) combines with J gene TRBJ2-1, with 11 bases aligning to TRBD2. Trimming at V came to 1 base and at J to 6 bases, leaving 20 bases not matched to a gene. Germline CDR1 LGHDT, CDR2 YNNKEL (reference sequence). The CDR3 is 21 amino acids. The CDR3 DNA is TGTGCCAGCAGCCAAGCGGGGCGGGGGACTAGCGGACCGGAAGACCTCAATGAGCAGTTCTTC. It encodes CASSQAGRGTSGPEDLNEQFF.

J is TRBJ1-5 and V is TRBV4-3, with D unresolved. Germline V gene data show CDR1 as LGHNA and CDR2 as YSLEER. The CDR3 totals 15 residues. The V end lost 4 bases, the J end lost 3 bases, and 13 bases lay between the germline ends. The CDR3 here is CASSPNINLNQPQHF. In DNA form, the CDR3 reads TGCGCCAGCAGCCCCAACATCAACCTCAATCAGCCCCAGCATTTT.

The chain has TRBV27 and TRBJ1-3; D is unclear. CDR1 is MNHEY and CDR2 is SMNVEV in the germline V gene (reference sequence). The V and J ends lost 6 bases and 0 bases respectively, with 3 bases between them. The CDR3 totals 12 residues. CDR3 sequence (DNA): TGTGCCAGCAGCAACTCTGGAAACACCATATATTTT. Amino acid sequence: CASSNSGNTIYF.

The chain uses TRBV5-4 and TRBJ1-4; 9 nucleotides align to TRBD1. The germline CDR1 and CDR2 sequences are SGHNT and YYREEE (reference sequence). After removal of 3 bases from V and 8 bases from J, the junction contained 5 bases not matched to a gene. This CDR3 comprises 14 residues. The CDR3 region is CASSSGQGQEKLFF. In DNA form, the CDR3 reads TGTGCCAGCAGCTCGGGACAGGGTCAGGAAAAACTGTTTTTT.

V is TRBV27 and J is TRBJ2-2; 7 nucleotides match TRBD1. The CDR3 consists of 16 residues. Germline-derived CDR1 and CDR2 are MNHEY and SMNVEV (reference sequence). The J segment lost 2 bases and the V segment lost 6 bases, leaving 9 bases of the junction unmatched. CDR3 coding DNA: TGTGCCAGCAGGGGACAGCCCCAATCCAACACCGGGGAGCTGTTTTTT. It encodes CASRGQPQSNTGELFF.

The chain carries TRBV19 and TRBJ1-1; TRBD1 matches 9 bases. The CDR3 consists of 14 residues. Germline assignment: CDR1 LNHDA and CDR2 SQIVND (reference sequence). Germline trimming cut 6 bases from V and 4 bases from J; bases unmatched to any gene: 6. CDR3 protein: CASRRDREGTEAFF. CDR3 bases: TGTGCCAGTAGGAGGGACAGGGAGGGCACTGAAGCTTTCTTT.

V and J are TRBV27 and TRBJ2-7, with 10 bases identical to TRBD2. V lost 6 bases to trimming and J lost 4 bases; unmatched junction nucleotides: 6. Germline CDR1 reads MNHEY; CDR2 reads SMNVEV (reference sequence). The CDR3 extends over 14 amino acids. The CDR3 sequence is CASRQAGGYYEQYF. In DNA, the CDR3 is TGTGCCAGCAGACAAGCGGGGGGGTATTACGAGCAGTACTTC.

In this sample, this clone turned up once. The CDR3 region is CASSSLAGGDTGELFF. CDR3 nucleotides: TGTGCCAGCAGCTCTCTCGCGGGGGGGGACACCGGGGAGCTGTTTTTT. The genes are TRBV5-5 and TRBJ2-2; TRBD2 aligns across 9 bases. The CDR3 is made up of 16 amino acids. Germline trimming cut 3 bases from V and 3 bases from J; bases unmatched to any gene: 6. Germline values: CDR1 SGHKS, CDR2 YYEKEE (reference sequence). The full variable domain, its missing parts supplied by reference TRBV5-5 and TRBJ2-2, is DAGVTQSPTHLIKTRGQQVTLRCSPISGHKSVSWYQQVLGQGPQFIFQYYEKEERGRGNFPDRFSARQFPNYSSELNVNALLLGDSALYLCASSSLAGGDTGELFFGEGSRLTVL.

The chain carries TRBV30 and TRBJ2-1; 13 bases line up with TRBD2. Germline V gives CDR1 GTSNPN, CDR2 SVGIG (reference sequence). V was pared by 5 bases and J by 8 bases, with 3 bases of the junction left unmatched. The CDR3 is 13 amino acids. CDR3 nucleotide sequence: TGTGCCTGGGGGACTAGCGGGATCTATGAGCAGTTCTTC. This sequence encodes CAWGTSGIYEQFF.